This T cell receptor (beta chain) was identified during a study of blood T cells in healthy people across ages. This CDR3 is built from 15 residues. The ends were cut back, 0 bases at V and 3 bases at J, with 15 bases in the middle. The V gene's germline CDR1 is DFQATT and CDR2 SNEGSKA (reference sequence). Each sample gave at least 6.5 million isolated PBMCs. Combining a sample-barcoded 5' primer with a J-beta primer mix, a second PCR ran for about 7 to 11 cycles. Via MiXCR, TCRdb re-called the 5' RACE reads, giving one row per CDR3 protein. The sample carries about 1.4 million distinct CDR3 sequences, 59% recorded once. In this sample, this clonotype turned up once.

V gene TRBV20-1 combines with J gene TRBJ2-7; possible D gene TRBD2, 5 bases. The receptor comes from a man aged 18 to 30 in good health. Sequencing was done on a sample of blood. The CDR3 here is CSARDRASLSYEQYF. CDR3 in DNA: TGCAGTGCTAGAGATCGGGCTAGCTTAAGCTACGAGCAGTACTTC.